This TCR beta chain originates from a study of cytomegalovirus exposure and HLA in healthy donors. Study at large: HLA-typed donors were the source of approximately 85 million unique TCRs held in an early data release. Notes on the study in general: Later on, an analysis tied about 17,000 TCR beta sequences to HLA alleles at 0.05 false discovery rate.

Of note for this clone: Its specificity is unknown.

PCR used 60 Vbeta primers and 13 Jbeta primers. Sequencing was performed with immunoSEQ multiplex PCR; in TCRdb, only in-frame clones are kept and a portion is missing. The sample is made up of about 140,000 clones, and the top ten hold approximately 0.88% of it. Losses at the gene ends were 5 bases for V and 2 bases for J; bases not matched to a gene: 10. Per germline, CDR1 MDHEN and CDR2 SYDVKM. This CDR3 spans 16 amino acids. The sample was PBMCs. The TCR originated in a male donor in good health and CMV-seronegative. This sequence joins TRBV28 and TRBJ2-7; 9 bases are a match to TRBD2. CDR3 coding DNA: TGTGCCAGCAGTGAATTAGTCCTAGCGGGGACCTACGAGCAGTACTTC. Translation gives CASSELVLAGTYEQYF.